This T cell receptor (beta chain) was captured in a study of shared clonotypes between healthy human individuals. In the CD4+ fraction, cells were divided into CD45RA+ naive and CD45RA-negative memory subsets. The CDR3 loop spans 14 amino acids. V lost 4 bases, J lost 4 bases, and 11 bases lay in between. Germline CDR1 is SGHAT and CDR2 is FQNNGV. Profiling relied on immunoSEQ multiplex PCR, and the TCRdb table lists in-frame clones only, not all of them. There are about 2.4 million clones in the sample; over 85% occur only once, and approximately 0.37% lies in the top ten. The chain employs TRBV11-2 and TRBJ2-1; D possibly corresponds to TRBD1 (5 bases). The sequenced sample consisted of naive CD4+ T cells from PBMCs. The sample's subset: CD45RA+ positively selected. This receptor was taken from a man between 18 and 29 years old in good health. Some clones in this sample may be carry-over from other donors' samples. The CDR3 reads CASSSQTVYNEQFF. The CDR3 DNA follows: TGTGCCAGCAGCTCCCAGACAGTTTACAATGAGCAGTTCTTC. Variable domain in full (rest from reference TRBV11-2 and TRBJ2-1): EAGVAQSPRYKIIEKRQSVAFWCNPISGHATLYWYQQILGQGPKLLIQFQNNGVVDDSQLPKDRFSAERLKGVDSTLKIQPAKLEDSAVYLCASSSQTVYNEQFFGPGTRLTVL.